A selection of T cell receptor beta chains follows, all from one sample in a study of metastatic and nonmetastatic thyroid tumors. MiXCR reprocessed the PCR reads for TCRdb. The sample holds around 37,000 clones, less than 25% seen once. Sequencing input: blood. The receptor set was obtained from a female donor with papillary thyroid cancer or a benign thyroid nodule (not recorded which). Some clones in this sample may be carry-over from other donors' samples. CDR3s leave out the opening cysteine and the closing phenylalanine or tryptophan.

v_gene: TRBV12-5
j_gene: TRBJ2-5
CDR3aa: ASGPSPGAKEAQY

v_gene: TRBV6-1
j_gene: TRBJ2-1
CDR3aa: ARSDRAEPNEKF

v_gene: TRBV2
j_gene: TRBJ2-7
CDR3aa: ASEQSSYEQY

v_gene: TRBV6-1
j_gene: TRBJ2-7
CDR3aa: ASRDGLAGGPFYEQY

v_gene: TRBV3-1
j_gene: TRBJ2-1
CDR3aa: ASSRGIYNEQF

v_gene: TRBV11-2
j_gene: TRBJ2-7
CDR3aa: ASSLDNGLAEQY

v_gene: TRBV20-1
j_gene: TRBJ2-1
CDR3aa: SSRDLVAGRGEQF

v_gene: TRBV5-4
j_gene: TRBJ1-1
CDR3aa: ASSQTGGTEAF

v_gene: TRBV5-4
j_gene: TRBJ1-4
CDR3aa: ASRSQGISEKLF

v_gene: TRBV6-2/TRBV6-3
j_gene: TRBJ2-7
CDR3aa: ASSYPVDGSSGSKHYEQY

v_gene: TRBV7-9
j_gene: TRBJ2-7
CDR3aa: ASSQERTPSYEQY

v_gene: TRBV2
j_gene: TRBJ2-7
CDR3aa: ASSASYEQY

v_gene: TRBV6-1
j_gene: TRBJ2-5
CDR3aa: ASSKLLGFQHQETQY

v_gene: TRBV11-1
j_gene: TRBJ2-3
CDR3aa: ASSPQRLGQGTDTQY

v_gene: TRBV6-1
j_gene: TRBJ2-1
CDR3aa: ASSNLAGGYNEQF

v_gene: TRBV11-2
j_gene: TRBJ2-2
CDR3aa: ASSPGGGQDHTGELF